The 8 T cell receptor beta chains given below trace back to one sample, sequenced in a study of blood T cell repertoires in COVID-19. TCRdb keeps only in-frame clones here, not all; method: immunoSEQ multiplex PCR. Here the sample spans about 110,000 clones, roughly 87% being singletons. The sequenced sample was peripheral blood. These receptors were taken from a middle-aged man with acute or convalescent COVID-19.

This rearrangement joins TRBV9 to TRBJ2-7; 7 positions agree with TRBD2. The CDR3 has 14 residues. The germline gives CDR1 SGDLS, CDR2 YYNGEE. V was clipped by 7 bases and J by 5 bases; unmatched bases: 12. CDR3 protein: CASASGGWADEQYF. The CDR3 DNA sequence: TGTGCCAGCGCCTCCGGGGGGTGGGCGGACGAGCAGTACTTC.

The chain links TRBV2 to TRBJ1-5; D might be TRBD1 (5 bases). The germline gives CDR1 SNHLY, CDR2 FYNNEI. The V gene lost 7 bases and the J gene lost 0 bases, with 7 bases spanning the gap. CDR3 size: 13 residues. The CDR3: CASKTDSNQPQHF. In DNA, the CDR3 is TGTGCCAGCAAGACAGATAGCAATCAGCCCCAGCATTTT. The complete variable domain, with remaining parts taken from reference TRBV2 and TRBJ1-5, reads EPEVTQTPSHQVTQMGQEVILRCVPISNHLYFYWYRQILGQKVEFLVSFYNNEISEKSEIFDDQFSVERPDGSNFTLKIRSTKLEDSAMYFCASKTDSNQPQHFGDGTRLSIL.

The V call is TRBV6-4, the J call TRBJ1-2, with TRBD1 identical over 8 bases. Germline V lookup: CDR1 MRHNA, CDR2 SNTAGT. The length of the CDR3 is 13 residues. The V segment lost 5 bases and the J segment 8 bases; nucleotides outside the gene matches: 7. This CDR3 is CASSQDRVGGYTF. The CDR3 DNA reads as TGTGCCAGCAGTCAGGACAGGGTTGGCGGCTACACCTTC.

V usage is TRBV21-1 and J usage is TRBJ2-1; the table's D call, TRBD2, has no DNA check behind it. TRBV21-1 is a recognized pseudogene. The CDR3 has 13 amino acids. In DNA form, the CDR3 reads TGTGCCAGTTGCGGGGGGGCCTTCAATGAGCAGTTCTTC. Translated: CASCGGAFNEQFF.

The rearrangement joins TRBV6-5 to TRBJ2-5, with D maybe TRBD2 (7 bases). CDR3 length: 14 residues. The V and J ends lost 6 bases and 5 bases respectively, with 16 bases between them. Germline CDR1 is MNHEY and CDR2 is SVGAGI. In nucleotides, the CDR3 is TGTGCCAGCAGAGCCCGGGGGGCCGGGGAGACCCAGTACTTC. Amino acids: CASRARGAGETQYF.

The table lists this clone with a few counts. The gene calls are TRBV25-1 and TRBJ2-7; 11 bases are a match to TRBD2. The CDR3 is 16 amino acids. V shed 4 bases and J 1 base; nucleotides not matched to a gene: 6. The germline V gene has CDR1 MGHDK and CDR2 SYGVNS. CDR3 sequence (DNA): TGTGCCAGCAGTGCCACGCTAGCGGGAGGATCCTACGAGCAGTACTTC. Amino acid sequence: CASSATLAGGSYEQYF.

This sequence joins TRBV12-3 or TRBV12-4 and TRBJ2-7, with D unresolved. This CDR3 region has 13 residues. With 0 bases removed from V and 1 base from J, the gap between germline ends came to 4 bases. The CDR3 spells CASSLARSYEQYF. The DNA for the CDR3 is TGTGCCAGCAGTTTAGCGCGGTCCTACGAGCAGTACTTC.

This sequence joins TRBV27 and TRBJ2-7; the match to TRBD2 covers 7 bases. The trim removed 11 bases at V and 2 bases at J, leaving 6 bases unmatched. The CDR3 consists of 12 residues. Germline assignment: CDR1 MNHEY and CDR2 SMNVEV (reference sequence). The CDR3 nucleotides are TGTGCCTCGGGGGGAGCTCCCTACGAGCAGTACTTC. Translating it yields CASGGAPYEQYF.